Listed below are T cell receptor beta chains from one sample, sequenced in a study of blood T cell repertoires in COVID-19. Assay: immunoSEQ multiplex PCR; the TCRdb copy retains only in-frame clones and omits some. The sample carries 60,000 to 85,000 clones, almost 85% recorded once. The specimen sequenced was peripheral blood. These receptors were taken from a man between 65 and 85 years old with acute or convalescent COVID-19. Both conserved end residues are part of each CDR3. A D gene is named only where the DNA matches it firmly. Clone size is shown for a subset of rows, as once, few, many or a class of expanded clone.

size,V,D,J,CDR3,DNA
NA,TRBV18,NA,TRBJ1-5,CASSSKGDSQPQHF,TGTGCCAGCTCGTCTAAGGGCGACAGTCAGCCCCAGCATTTT
NA,TRBV5-4,NA,TRBJ1-2,CASSPTRNYGYTF,TGTGCCAGCAGCCCGACACGAAATTATGGCTACACCTTC
few,TRBV7-6,NA,TRBJ2-6,CASSPRPSSGANVLTF,TGTGCCAGCAGCCCGCGGCCGAGCTCTGGGGCCAACGTCCTGACTTTC
NA,TRBV18,TRBD1,TRBJ2-7,CASSPGGQGSYEQYF,TGTGCCAGCTCACCGGGCGGACAGGGGTCCTACGAGCAGTACTTC
few,TRBV6-5,NA,TRBJ2-2,CASSWRGNTGELFF,TGTGCCAGCAGTTGGCGGGGGAACACCGGGGAGCTGTTTTTT
NA,TRBV7-2,TRBD1,TRBJ2-5,CASSPAGTGYETQYF,TGTGCCAGCAGCCCGGCCGGGACAGGGTACGAGACCCAGTACTTC
few,TRBV7-3,TRBD2,TRBJ2-1,CASSPGASGRDEQFF,TGTGCCAGCAGCCCTGGGGCTAGCGGGAGAGATGAGCAGTTCTTC
NA,TRBV5-5,TRBD2,TRBJ2-5,CASSFRAGDIQETQYF,TGTGCCAGCAGCTTCCGAGCGGGGGACATTCAAGAGACCCAGTACTTC
NA,TRBV7-8,NA,TRBJ2-3,CASSLVPFTDTQYF,TGTGCCAGCAGCTTAGTTCCTTTCACAGATACGCAGTATTTT
NA,TRBV7-9,NA,TRBJ1-4,CASSPTTGTNEKLFF,TGTGCCAGCAGCCCGACGACAGGAACTAATGAAAAACTGTTTTTT
NA,TRBV5-1,NA,TRBJ1-6,CASSLQDRRGNSPLHF,TGCGCCAGCAGCTTGCAAGACCGCCGAGGGAATTCACCCCTCCACTTT
NA,TRBV18,TRBD2,TRBJ2-1,CASSPQASGRGEQFF,TGTGCCAGCTCACCCCAAGCTAGCGGGAGAGGTGAGCAGTTCTTC
NA,TRBV6-6,TRBD1,TRBJ1-6,CASSRQGMGSYNSPLHF,TGTGCCAGCAGTCGACAGGGGATGGGCTCCTATAATTCACCCCTCCACTTT
NA,TRBV3-1/TRBV3-2,NA,TRBJ1-1,CASSHQGIITEAFF,TGTGCCAGCAGCCATCAGGGGATTATTACTGAAGCTTTCTTT
NA,TRBV7-9,NA,TRBJ1-2,CASSFSGQKSGYGYTF,TGTGCCAGCAGCTTCTCCGGACAGAAAAGCGGCTATGGCTACACCTTC
NA,TRBV30,NA,TRBJ2-1,CAWIGVAEQFF,TGTGCCTGGATCGGGGTTGCTGAGCAGTTCTTC
medium-sized,TRBV5-4,TRBD1,TRBJ1-4,CASSSPGTANEKLFF,TGTGCCAGCAGCTCCCCCGGGACAGCTAATGAAAAACTGTTTTTT
few,TRBV19,TRBD2,TRBJ2-1,CASSILLAGYNEQFF,TGTGCCAGTAGTATTTTACTAGCGGGGTACAATGAGCAGTTCTTC
NA,TRBV20-1,NA,TRBJ2-1,CSAPGYNEQFF,TGCAGTGCCCCGGGCTACAATGAGCAGTTCTTC
NA,TRBV6-6,TRBD2,TRBJ2-7,CASSYSQRTRSYEQYF,TGTGCCAGCAGTTACTCTCAGAGGACTAGGTCTTACGAGCAGTACTTC
NA,TRBV18,TRBD1,TRBJ2-7,CASSKGAGGRSSYEQYF,TGTGCCAGCTCAAAGGGGGCAGGGGGAAGGAGCTCCTACGAGCAGTACTTC
few,TRBV7-8,TRBD2,TRBJ2-2,CASSLAVAGGSGELFF,TGTGCCAGCAGCTTAGCTGTAGCGGGAGGGTCCGGGGAGCTGTTTTTT
NA,TRBV2,TRBD1,TRBJ1-1,CASSDGQGLGTEAFF,TGTGCCAGCAGTGACGGACAGGGGCTCGGGACTGAAGCTTTCTTT
NA,TRBV19,NA,TRBJ2-2,CASSIPIRQVRTGELFF,TGTGCCAGTAGTATCCCAATCCGACAGGTACGGACCGGGGAGCTGTTTTTT
NA,TRBV5-1,NA,TRBJ2-3,CASSYQGRTDTQYF,TGCGCCAGCAGTTACCAGGGGCGCACAGATACGCAGTATTTT
NA,TRBV13,TRBD1,TRBJ2-6,CASTKQGAGANVLTF,TGTGCCAGTACTAAACAGGGGGCTGGGGCCAACGTCCTGACTTTC
NA,TRBV7-9,NA,TRBJ1-2,CASSQQLSVYGYTF,TGTGCCAGCAGCCAACAGCTTTCAGTCTATGGCTACACCTTC
NA,TRBV2,TRBD1,TRBJ2-2,CASRGQGAIGELFF,TGTGCCAGCCGAGGACAGGGGGCGATTGGGGAGCTGTTTTTT
NA,TRBV7-9,TRBD2,TRBJ2-5,CASSSLAGGPETQYF,TGTGCCAGCAGCTCACTAGCGGGAGGGCCAGAGACCCAGTACTTC
NA,TRBV27,TRBD2,TRBJ2-7,CASSLSLAGTYEQYF,TGTGCCAGCAGTTTATCGCTAGCGGGAACGTACGAGCAGTACTTC
NA,TRBV5-1,NA,TRBJ1-1,CASSLDVQMNTEAFF,TGCGCCAGCAGCTTGGATGTGCAGATGAACACTGAAGCTTTCTTT
NA,TRBV28,TRBD1,TRBJ2-7,CASSQPGQRYEQYF,TGTGCCAGCAGTCAACCGGGACAGAGGTACGAGCAGTACTTC
NA,TRBV7-3,TRBD2,TRBJ2-3,CASSPTSGYTDTQYF,TGTGCCAGCAGCCCAACTAGCGGATACACAGATACGCAGTATTTT
once,TRBV7-2,TRBD1,TRBJ1-1,CASSSYLQGLTEAFF,TGTGCCAGCAGCTCCTATCTACAGGGGCTAACTGAAGCTTTCTTT
NA,TRBV4-1,TRBD2,TRBJ2-1,CASSQGLAGVYEQFF,TGCGCCAGCAGCCAAGGACTAGCGGGAGTTTATGAGCAGTTCTTC
NA,TRBV5-1,TRBD1,TRBJ2-7,CASSPAGQGKNEQYF,TGCGCCAGCAGCCCGGCGGGACAGGGAAAAAACGAGCAGTACTTC
NA,TRBV7-8,NA,TRBJ1-1,CASSRPGGGMNTEAFF,TGTGCCAGCAGTCGCCCCGGCGGGGGCATGAACACTGAAGCTTTCTTT
once,TRBV29-1,TRBD2,TRBJ2-5,CSVDNGLAGGGTQYF,TGCAGCGTTGATAACGGACTAGCGGGGGGAGGGACCCAGTACTTC
NA,TRBV29-1,NA,TRBJ1-5,CSLLNQPQHF,TGCAGCCTCCTAAATCAGCCCCAGCATTTT
NA,TRBV5-4,TRBD1,TRBJ1-2,CASSLGQGVGYGYTF,TGTGCCAGCAGCCTAGGACAGGGGGTAGGCTATGGCTACACCTTC
NA,TRBV9,TRBD2,TRBJ2-5,CASSVSGVYQETQYF,TGTGCCAGCAGCGTCAGCGGGGTTTACCAAGAGACCCAGTACTTC
few,TRBV28,NA,TRBJ1-4,CASSTGRKREKLFF,TGTGCCAGCAGTACAGGGAGAAAAAGGGAAAAACTGTTTTTT
few,TRBV2,TRBD2,TRBJ2-1,CASSRTSGRSFRDEQFF,TGTGCCAGCTCAAGGACTAGCGGGAGATCCTTCCGAGATGAGCAGTTCTTC
NA,TRBV5-6,TRBD2,TRBJ2-7,CASSLVWEGKQYF,TGTGCCAGCAGCTTGGTCTGGGAGGGCAAGCAGTACTTC
NA,TRBV6-5,NA,TRBJ1-1,CASSFTGPNTEAFF,TGTGCCAGCAGTTTCACAGGCCCGAACACTGAAGCTTTCTTT
NA,TRBV3-1/TRBV3-2,TRBD1,TRBJ1-2,CASSQRGQDYGYTF,TGTGCCAGCAGCCAACGGGGACAGGATTACGGCTACACCTTC
once,TRBV27,TRBD1,TRBJ1-4,CASSPSNRGYSDFREKLFF,TGTGCCAGCAGTCCGAGCAACAGGGGATACTCGGATTTTAGAGAAAAACTGTTTTTT
NA,TRBV18,NA,TRBJ2-1,CASSPLQDTYNEQFF,TGTGCCAGCTCACCTTTACAGGATACTTACAATGAGCAGTTCTTC
NA,TRBV5-1,NA,TRBJ2-7,CASSQEPGVRSPEQYF,TGCGCCAGCAGCCAAGAACCAGGGGTTAGATCTCCCGAGCAGTACTTC